Below, 11 T cell receptor beta chains from the same sample are listed, as sequenced in a study of OX40 agonist ivuxolimab in advanced cancers. Receptor libraries were prepared by the immunoSEQ multiplex PCR assay. TCRdb mirrors the immuneACCESS table, restricted to in-frame sequences. Some clones are absent from its copies; in checked studies, under half trace to an unresolved V gene, and the reason for the others is unknown. This sample lists around 39,000 clones; about 85% were detected once. Together, the top ten hold 4% of the sample. Sequencing was performed on CD4+ or CD8+ T cells sorted from blood, taken in a trial of the OX40 agonist ivuxolimab. Source of these receptors: an adult with an advanced solid tumor such as melanoma, head and neck, liver or kidney cancer.

The chain couples TRBV4-1 to TRBJ1-3; D not resolved. The germline gives CDR1 MGHRA, CDR2 YSYEKL. The V and J ends lost 6 bases and 0 bases respectively, with 9 bases between them. This CDR3 contains 14 residues. The DNA of the CDR3 is TGCGCCAGCAGTCGGACCCTCTCTGGAAACACCATATATTTT. It encodes CASSRTLSGNTIYF.

The chain recombines TRBV11-2 with TRBJ2-1; 13 nucleotides agree with TRBD2. Germline trimming cut 3 bases from V and 3 bases from J; bases unmatched to any gene: 2. The length of the CDR3 is 16 residues. Germline V lookup: CDR1 SGHAT, CDR2 FQNNGV. Here the CDR3 reads CASSFRLAGGYNEQFF. In DNA, the CDR3 is TGTGCCAGCAGCTTTCGACTAGCGGGAGGCTACAATGAGCAGTTCTTC.

V and J are TRBV18 and TRBJ2-1; D is perhaps TRBD2 (5 bases). The CDR3 has 19 amino acids. V lost 1 base to trimming and J lost 1 base, with 20 bases between them. Germline values: CDR1 KGHSH, CDR2 LQKENI. DNA of the CDR3: TGTGCCAGCTCACCACTCGCTAGTCTGGGAGTGGGATCCTACAATGAGCAGTTCTTC. Protein sequence: CASSPLASLGVGSYNEQFF.

This chain connects TRBV5-1 to TRBJ2-7; D might be TRBD1 or TRBD2, each matching 5 bases. The V and J ends lost 4 bases and 2 bases respectively, with 16 bases between them. The CDR3 is 15 residues long. Germline V gives CDR1 SGHRS, CDR2 YFSETQ. The CDR3 sequence: CASSLERGATYEQYF. The DNA for the CDR3 is TGCGCCAGCAGCCTGGAGAGAGGGGCAACCTACGAGCAGTACTTC.

The J gene is TRBJ1-2, the V gene TRBV19, with D possibly TRBD1 on 5 matching bases. Per germline, CDR1 LNHDA and CDR2 SQIVND (reference sequence). This CDR3 has 15 amino acids. V was clipped by 1 base and J by 2 bases, with 11 bases between them. CDR3 coding DNA: TGTGCCAGTAGTATAGTTAATCGACAGAACTATGGCTACACCTTC. Protein sequence: CASSIVNRQNYGYTF.

This clone was seen a single time. V is TRBV4-1 and J is TRBJ2-3, with unresolved D. Trimming removed 0 bases at V and 5 bases at J, with 9 bases between. The germline V gene encodes CDR1 MGHRA and CDR2 YSYEKL. The CDR3 has 14 amino acids. CDR3 sequence: CASSQDGRKDTQYF. CDR3 sequence (DNA): TGCGCCAGCAGCCAAGACGGCCGGAAAGATACGCAGTATTTT.

The J gene is TRBJ2-2, the V gene TRBV23-1; D possibly matches TRBD1 or TRBD2 (5 bases each). TRBV23-1 is an ORF, with its function uncertain. The CDR3 is 17 residues long. Trimming stripped 3 bases from V and 0 bases from J, with 14 bases between. The chain's CDR3 is CASSHPQDLPNTGELFF. In DNA, the CDR3 is TGCGCCAGCAGTCATCCACAGGACTTACCGAACACCGGGGAGCTGTTTTTT.

The chain couples TRBV6-5 to TRBJ2-1; TRBD2 matches at 9 bases. Germline trimming cut 0 bases from V and 7 bases from J; bases unmatched to any gene: 4. This CDR3 comprises 15 residues. Germline V lookup: CDR1 MNHEY, CDR2 SVGAGI. The CDR3 DNA reads as TGTGCCAGCAGTTACTCTTGGCTAGCGGGAAATGAGCAGTTCTTC. It yields the protein CASSYSWLAGNEQFF.

This clone was detected once. This chain links TRBV7-7 with TRBJ2-5; 7 bases align to TRBD2. The CDR3 is 15 residues long. CDR1 and CDR2 (germline): SSHAT, FNYEAQ (reference sequence). Germline trimming cut 8 bases from V and 0 bases from J; bases unmatched to any gene: 9. The CDR3 DNA reads TGTGCCAGCGCTCTGGGGCGGGGGAACCAAGAGACCCAGTACTTC. It codes for CASALGRGNQETQYF.

CDR3 residues: CASSSILHSYNEQFF. The CDR3 nucleotides read TGTGCCAGCAGCTCCATTTTGCACTCCTACAATGAGCAGTTCTTC. The rearrangement joins TRBV7-9 to TRBJ2-1; D not certain. V dropped 4 bases and J dropped 0 bases, with 10 bases sitting between them. CDR3 length: 15 residues. The germline V gene has CDR1 SEHNR and CDR2 FQNEAQ (reference sequence). Looking up the rest from reference TRBV7-9 and TRBJ2-1 gives the full variable domain: DTGVSQNPRHKITKRGQNVTFRCDPISEHNRLYWYRQTLGQGPEFLTYFQNEAQLEKSRLLSDRFSAERPKGSFSTLEIQRTEQGDSAMYLCASSSILHSYNEQFFGPGTRLTVL.

This sequence joins TRBV11-2 and TRBJ1-2; maybe TRBD1 (6 bases). V was cut by 6 bases and J by 3 bases, with 11 bases left in between. Germline V lookup: CDR1 SGHAT, CDR2 FQNNGV. The CDR3 is 13 amino acids. The CDR3 nucleotides read TGTGCCAGCAGACATCACAGGGACTATGGCTACACCTTC. Amino acids: CASRHHRDYGYTF.